The 27 T cell receptor beta chains given below trace back to one sample, sequenced in a study of Tregs in tolerant kidney transplant recipients. Generated by immunoSEQ multiplex PCR, the TCRdb table keeps only in-frame clones and is missing some. The table records about 240,000 clones, approximately 84% of them present only once. Input material: CD4+ T cells from blood. These receptors were obtained from a human donor in good health.

The chain carries TRBV5-1 and TRBJ2-6; no clear D. This CDR3 contains 15 residues. Germline CDR1 reads SGHRS; CDR2 reads YFSETQ. V was shortened by 1 base and J by 4 bases, with 9 bases between the two germline ends. The CDR3 spells CASSLSGFGANVLTF. The CDR3 DNA reads as TGCGCCAGCAGCTTGTCCGGGTTCGGGGCCAACGTCCTGACTTTC. Filled out from reference TRBV5-1 and TRBJ2-6, the complete variable domain reads KAGVTQTPRYLIKTRGQQVTLSCSPISGHRSVSWYQQTPGQGLQFLFEYFSETQRNKGNFPGRFSGRQFSNSRSEMNVSTLELGDSALYLCASSLSGFGANVLTFGAGSRLTVL.

V usage is TRBV2 and J usage is TRBJ1-6, with TRBD1 matching 10 bases. V gave up 7 bases and J gave up 6 bases; unmatched junction bases: 6. The germline gives CDR1 SNHLY, CDR2 FYNNEI. The CDR3 has 15 amino acids. The CDR3 region has the DNA TGTGCCAGCATCAGGACAGGGGGAATTAATTCACCCCTCCACTTT. It encodes CASIRTGGINSPLHF.

Only one count was recorded for this clone. CDR3: CASSGLQGARTEAFF. The DNA for the CDR3 is TGTGCCAGCTCAGGACTACAGGGGGCGCGCACTGAAGCTTTCTTT. The chain links TRBV18 to TRBJ1-1; 9 bases line up with TRBD1. The CDR3 consists of 15 residues. CDR1 is KGHSH, CDR2 LQKENI, per germline. V was pared by 5 bases and J by 4 bases, with 8 bases of the junction left unmatched. Variable domain in full (rest from reference TRBV18 and TRBJ1-1): NAGVMQNPRHLVRRRGQEARLRCSPMKGHSHVYWYRQLPEEGLKFMVYLQKENIIDESGMPKERFSAEFPKEGPSILRIQQVVRGDSAAYFCASSGLQGARTEAFFGQGTRLTVV.

This clone was detected only a few times. This sequence joins TRBV6-1 and TRBJ2-2; no clear D gene. The V gene lost 4 bases and the J gene lost 7 bases, with 10 bases spanning the gap. The germline CDR1 and CDR2 sequences are MNHNS and SASEGT. This CDR3 is built from 13 residues. CDR3 sequence (DNA): TGTGCCAGCAGTGTAACAGTAGGCGGGGAGCTGTTTTTT. Translating gives CASSVTVGGELFF.

V gene TRBV19 combines with J gene TRBJ2-1; 9 bases match TRBD1. V shed 5 bases and J 3 bases; nucleotides not matched to a gene: 5. CDR1 is LNHDA, CDR2 SQIVND, per germline (reference sequence). The CDR3 is 15 residues long. The CDR3 region is CASSWTGALYNEQFF. CDR3 DNA sequence: TGTGCCAGTAGTTGGACAGGGGCCCTCTACAATGAGCAGTTCTTC.

This rearrangement joins TRBV30 to TRBJ2-3; perhaps TRBD2 as D (6 bases). CDR1 GTSNPN and CDR2 SVGIG come from the germline V gene (reference sequence). CDR3 size: 16 residues. V was clipped by 2 bases and J by 1 base, with 16 bases between them. The CDR3 DNA is TGTGCCTGGAGTCTCCCCGGCCAGCGGGGCACAGATACGCAGTATTTT. It translates to CAWSLPGQRGTDTQYF.

The gene calls are TRBV30 and TRBJ2-7, with TRBD1 identical over 10 bases. The CDR3 covers 13 residues. The germline V gene encodes CDR1 GTSNPN and CDR2 SVGIG (reference sequence). The J segment lost 8 bases and the V segment lost 5 bases, leaving 9 bases of the junction unmatched. CDR3 sequence (DNA): TGTGCCTGGTCCGGGACAGGGGCCCTCAAGCAGTACTTC. This translates into CAWSGTGALKQYF.

The chain employs TRBV4-2 and TRBJ2-4, with 9 bases matching TRBD1. Trimming removed 0 bases from V and 5 bases from J; junction bases left unmatched: 14. The CDR3 is 19 residues long. Germline CDR1 and CDR2: LGHNA and YNFKEQ. CDR3 residues: CASSQEKKQGATRENIQYF. In DNA, the CDR3 is TGTGCCAGCAGCCAAGAGAAGAAACAGGGGGCAACTAGGGAAAACATTCAGTACTTC.

The V call is TRBV2, the J call TRBJ2-3; 7 bases are shared with TRBD1. V gave up 6 bases and J gave up 5 bases; unmatched junction bases: 11. The length of the CDR3 is 15 residues. Germline V lookup: CDR1 SNHLY, CDR2 FYNNEI. Here the CDR3 reads CASRVERGPIDTQYF. CDR3 DNA: TGTGCCAGCAGGGTTGAGAGGGGGCCGATAGATACGCAGTATTTT.

The CDR3 nucleotides read TGTGCCACCAGCAGAGGACAGGGGGCTAACTATGGCTACACCTTC. It encodes CATSRGQGANYGYTF. The chain uses TRBV15 and TRBJ1-2; 9 nucleotides align to TRBD1. The CDR3 runs 15 residues. Trimming took 1 base from V and 0 from J; bases not matched to a gene: 0. Germline CDR1 is LNHNV and CDR2 is YYDKDF (reference sequence). Full variable domain (missing parts from reference TRBV15 and TRBJ1-2): DAMVIQNPRYQVTQFGKPVTLSCSQTLNHNVMYWYQQKSSQAPKLLFHYYDKDFNNEADTPDNFQSRRPNTSFCFLDIRSPGLGDTAMYLCATSRGQGANYGYTFGSGTRLTVV.

The J gene is TRBJ1-1, the V gene TRBV7-8; D gene ambiguous. The CDR3 is 13 residues long. V lost 1 base, J lost 6 bases, and 9 bases lay in between. The germline V gene has CDR1 SGHVS and CDR2 FQNEAQ. The CDR3 loop is CASSLGAGAEAFF. DNA of the CDR3: TGTGCCAGCAGCTTAGGTGCAGGCGCTGAAGCTTTCTTT. Complete variable domain (other parts from reference TRBV7-8 and TRBJ1-1): GAGVSQSPRYKVAKRGQDVALRCDPISGHVSLFWYQQALGQGPEFLTYFQNEAQLDKSGLPSDRFFAERPEGSVSTLKIQRTQQEDSAVYLCASSLGAGAEAFFGQGTRLTVV.

V gene TRBV6-5 combines with J gene TRBJ1-6, with D unclear. V lost 7 bases to trimming and J lost 5 bases, with 15 bases between them. The CDR3 runs 15 residues. Germline loops: CDR1 MNHEY, CDR2 SVGAGI. The CDR3 reads CASTVRTADNSPLHF. In DNA form, the CDR3 reads TGTGCCAGCACCGTCAGAACAGCTGATAATTCACCCCTCCACTTT.

This clone was observed a few times. The chain uses TRBV11-2 and TRBJ1-3, with unresolved D. The CDR3 totals 15 residues. Germline assignment: CDR1 SGHAT and CDR2 FQNNGV. The germline V and J ends were trimmed by 1 base and 0 bases, with 7 bases remaining between them. In DNA form, the CDR3 reads TGTGCCAGCAGCTTAGTACAGACCTCTGGAAACACCATATATTTT. Translating gives CASSLVQTSGNTIYF.

V gene TRBV19 combines with J gene TRBJ1-1; TRBD1 is a possible D gene (6 bases). The CDR3 has 12 residues. V lost 4 bases to trimming and J lost 9 bases, with 12 bases between them. Germline CDR1 LNHDA, CDR2 SQIVND (reference sequence). CDR3 nucleotide sequence: TGTGCCAGTAGTACACTACAGGGCCAAGCTTTCTTT. Amino acids: CASSTLQGQAFF.

The genes are TRBV5-1 and TRBJ2-2, with TRBD2 matching 10 bases. The germline gives CDR1 SGHRS, CDR2 YFSETQ. There are 18 residues in the CDR3. The J segment lost 0 bases and the V segment lost 0 bases, leaving 5 bases of the junction unmatched. The CDR3 reads CASSLVPSGSPNTGELFF. Here the CDR3 DNA reads TGCGCCAGCAGCTTGGTACCTAGCGGGAGTCCGAACACCGGGGAGCTGTTTTTT.

The chain links TRBV6-5 to TRBJ2-4; D gene ambiguous. This CDR3 contains 14 residues. Germline CDR1 reads MNHEY; CDR2 reads SVGAGI. The ends were cut back, 10 bases at V and 1 base at J, with 14 bases in the middle. This CDR3 reads CATHPPGAKNIQYF. CDR3 sequence (DNA): TGTGCCACCCACCCCCCTGGCGCCAAAAACATTCAGTACTTC.

The V and J genes are TRBV15 and TRBJ1-4; D is uncertain. The CDR3 length is 16 residues. Looked up from germline, CDR1 is LNHNV and CDR2 is YYDKDF (reference sequence). Trimming cost V 2 bases and J 3 bases, with 13 bases left between them. CDR3 protein: CATSRSPMGSNEKLFF. CDR3 sequence (DNA): TGTGCCACCAGCAGATCCCCAATGGGGTCTAATGAAAAACTGTTTTTT.

The chain is built from TRBV30 and TRBJ1-1; no definite D call. The V gene lost 0 bases and the J gene lost 1 base, with 12 bases spanning the gap. The CDR3 has 15 residues. From germline, CDR1 is GTSNPN and CDR2 SVGIG (reference sequence). CDR3 loop: CAWSVLGNRNTEAFF. The CDR3 nucleotides read TGTGCCTGGAGTGTACTAGGTAACCGGAACACTGAAGCTTTCTTT.

The chain combines TRBV5-1 with TRBJ2-7; perhaps TRBD1 as D (7 bases). This CDR3 has 16 amino acids. The germline CDR1 and CDR2 sequences are SGHRS and YFSETQ. Trimming stripped 0 bases from V and 2 bases from J, with 15 bases between. The CDR3 loop reads CASSLGGTDTTYEQYF. In nucleotides, the CDR3 is TGCGCCAGCAGCTTGGGCGGGACAGACACAACCTACGAGCAGTACTTC. Supplemented by reference TRBV5-1 and TRBJ2-7, the full variable domain reads KAGVTQTPRYLIKTRGQQVTLSCSPISGHRSVSWYQQTPGQGLQFLFEYFSETQRNKGNFPGRFSGRQFSNSRSEMNVSTLELGDSALYLCASSLGGTDTTYEQYFGPGTRLTVT.

This clone has ten or more counts. The chain combines TRBV2 with TRBJ1-3; TRBD1 matches at 9 bases. The CDR3 totals 14 residues. Germline V CDR1 and CDR2: SNHLY, FYNNEI. The V gene end was trimmed by 5 bases and the J gene end by 2 bases; junction bases not matched to a gene: 1. The chain's CDR3 is CASSRDRAGNTIYF. The CDR3 DNA sequence: TGTGCCAGCAGTCGGGACAGGGCTGGAAACACCATATATTTT.

This chain links TRBV27 with TRBJ1-5, with 11 nucleotides matching TRBD1. The CDR3 sequence is 15 residues long. Losses at the gene ends were 7 bases for V and 6 bases for J; bases not matched to a gene: 8. Germline assignment: CDR1 MNHEY and CDR2 SMNVEV (reference sequence). The CDR3, as DNA: TGTGCCAGCACCCCTTTGGGGACAGGGGGTCAGCCCCAGCATTTT. Translation gives CASTPLGTGGQPQHF.

The chain has TRBV19 and TRBJ2-1; D remains unclear. Germline CDR1 LNHDA, CDR2 SQIVND (reference sequence). The V end lost 3 bases, the J end lost 5 bases, and 14 bases lay between the germline ends. The CDR3 runs to 15 residues. CDR3 sequence (DNA): TGTGCCAGTAGTATGGATAGGTGGCTCAACAATGAGCAGTTCTTC. Protein: CASSMDRWLNNEQFF.

V is TRBV18 and J is TRBJ2-7, with D perhaps matching TRBD1 (6 bases). Germline V gives CDR1 KGHSH, CDR2 LQKENI. CDR3 size: 13 residues. V gave up 1 base and J gave up 7 bases, with 11 bases separating them. The CDR3 here is CASSPLDSLEQYF. The CDR3 bases are TGTGCCAGCTCACCACTGGACAGCCTAGAGCAGTACTTC. Full variable domain (missing parts from reference TRBV18 and TRBJ2-7): NAGVMQNPRHLVRRRGQEARLRCSPMKGHSHVYWYRQLPEEGLKFMVYLQKENIIDESGMPKERFSAEFPKEGPSILRIQQVVRGDSAAYFCASSPLDSLEQYFGPGTRLTVT.

V gene TRBV19 combines with J gene TRBJ1-1; 8 bases align to TRBD1. This CDR3 comprises 14 residues. CDR1 is LNHDA, CDR2 SQIVND, per germline (reference sequence). V lost 5 bases to trimming and J lost 6 bases; unmatched junction nucleotides: 8. The CDR3 DNA follows: TGTGCCAGTAGTCCGGACAGGGTGGGAGCTGAAGCTTTCTTT. It encodes CASSPDRVGAEAFF.

V and J are TRBV11-2 and TRBJ2-1; 7 bases map to TRBD2. The CDR3 is made up of 17 amino acids. CDR1 and CDR2 (germline): SGHAT, FQNNGV. With V trimmed by 4 bases and J by 9 bases, 18 bases remained unmatched. CDR3 sequence reads: CASSSLGRAGNYGEQFF. CDR3 DNA: TGTGCCAGCAGCTCCCTCGGGAGAGCGGGGAATTACGGTGAGCAGTTCTTC.

The chain has TRBV30 and TRBJ2-7; D may be TRBD1 or TRBD2 (5 bases each). V shed 3 bases and J shed 5 bases, with 23 bases lying between them. The germline gives CDR1 GTSNPN, CDR2 SVGIG (reference sequence). The CDR3 length is 16 residues. CDR3 DNA sequence: TGTGCCTGGAGGCCCTTAGGGGACCACGAGAGGCACGAGCAGTACTTC. It codes for CAWRPLGDHERHEQYF.

This chain connects TRBV5-1 to TRBJ2-7; maybe TRBD1 (5 bases). Per the germline V gene, CDR1 is SGHRS and CDR2 is YFSETQ. There are 15 residues in the CDR3. V lost 0 bases and J 2 bases, leaving 12 bases between the germline ends. The CDR3 coding sequence is TGCGCCAGCAGCTTGGAAAGCTCAGGGACCTACGAGCAGTACTTC. The encoded protein is CASSLESSGTYEQYF.